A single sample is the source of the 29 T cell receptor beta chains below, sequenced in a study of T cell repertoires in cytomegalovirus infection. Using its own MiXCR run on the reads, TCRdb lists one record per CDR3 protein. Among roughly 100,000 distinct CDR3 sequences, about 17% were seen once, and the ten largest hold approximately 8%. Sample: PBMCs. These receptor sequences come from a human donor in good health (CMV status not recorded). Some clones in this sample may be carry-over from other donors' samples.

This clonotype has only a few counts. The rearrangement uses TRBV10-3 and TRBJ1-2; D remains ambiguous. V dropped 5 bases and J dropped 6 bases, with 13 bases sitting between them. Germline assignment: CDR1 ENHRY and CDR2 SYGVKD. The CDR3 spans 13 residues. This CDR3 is CAISKDLSDGYTF. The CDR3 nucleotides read TGTGCCATCAGTAAGGATCTTTCGGATGGCTACACCTTC.

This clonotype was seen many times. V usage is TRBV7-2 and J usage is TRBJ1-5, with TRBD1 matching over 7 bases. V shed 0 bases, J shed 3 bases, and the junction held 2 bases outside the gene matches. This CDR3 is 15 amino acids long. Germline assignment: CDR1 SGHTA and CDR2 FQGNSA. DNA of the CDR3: TGTGCCAGCAGCTTAGCGGGACAGATCAATCAGCCCCAGCATTTT. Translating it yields CASSLAGQINQPQHF. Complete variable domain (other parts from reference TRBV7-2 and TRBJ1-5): GAGVSQSPSNKVTEKGKDVELRCDPISGHTALYWYRQSLGQGLEFLIYFQGNSAPDKSGLPSDRFSAERTGGSVSTLTIQRTQQEDSAVYLCASSLAGQINQPQHFGDGTRLSIL.

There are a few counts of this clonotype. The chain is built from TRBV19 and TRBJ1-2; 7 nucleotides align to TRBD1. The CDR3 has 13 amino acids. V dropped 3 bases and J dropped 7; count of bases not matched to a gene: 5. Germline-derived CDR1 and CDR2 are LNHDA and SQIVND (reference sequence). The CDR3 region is CASSIKGARGYTF. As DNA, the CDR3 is TGTGCCAGTAGTATCAAGGGGGCGCGTGGCTACACCTTC.

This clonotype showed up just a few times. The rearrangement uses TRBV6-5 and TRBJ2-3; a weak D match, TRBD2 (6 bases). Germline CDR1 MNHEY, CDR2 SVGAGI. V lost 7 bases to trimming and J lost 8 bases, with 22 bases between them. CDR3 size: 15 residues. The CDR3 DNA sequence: TGTGCCAGCAAACCCCCTGGACTAAGGTTCGGTACGCAGTATTTT. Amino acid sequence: CASKPPGLRFGTQYF.

The CDR3 loop is CSTRQGAAYEQYF. Here the CDR3 DNA reads TGCAGCACCAGACAGGGGGCGGCGTACGAGCAGTACTTC. The chain links TRBV29-1 to TRBJ2-7; TRBD1 agrees at 10 bases. This CDR3 contains 13 residues. With 8 bases clipped from V and 4 bases from J, the junction kept 8 bases outside the gene matches. Per germline, CDR1 SQVTM and CDR2 ANQGSEA.

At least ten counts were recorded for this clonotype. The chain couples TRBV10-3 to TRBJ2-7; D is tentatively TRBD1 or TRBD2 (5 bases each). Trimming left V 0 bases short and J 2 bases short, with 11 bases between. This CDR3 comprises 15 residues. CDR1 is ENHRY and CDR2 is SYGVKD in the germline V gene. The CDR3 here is CAISESGDSAYEQYF. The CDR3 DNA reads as TGTGCCATCAGTGAGTCGGGGGATTCGGCCTACGAGCAGTACTTC.

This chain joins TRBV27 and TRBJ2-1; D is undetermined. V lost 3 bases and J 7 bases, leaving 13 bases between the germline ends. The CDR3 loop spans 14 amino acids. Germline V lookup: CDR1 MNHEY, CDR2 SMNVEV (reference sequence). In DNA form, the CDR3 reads TGTGCCAGCAGTTTTGGGCAGGTAAAGAATGAGCAGTTCTTC. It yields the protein CASSFGQVKNEQFF.

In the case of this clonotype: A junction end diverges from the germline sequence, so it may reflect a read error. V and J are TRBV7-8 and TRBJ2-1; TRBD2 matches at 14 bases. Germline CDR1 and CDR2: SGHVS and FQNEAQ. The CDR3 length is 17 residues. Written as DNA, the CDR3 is TGTGTCAGCAGCTCAGGACTAGCGGGGGGCCGGTACAATGAGCAGTTCTTC. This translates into CVSSSGLAGGRYNEQFF.

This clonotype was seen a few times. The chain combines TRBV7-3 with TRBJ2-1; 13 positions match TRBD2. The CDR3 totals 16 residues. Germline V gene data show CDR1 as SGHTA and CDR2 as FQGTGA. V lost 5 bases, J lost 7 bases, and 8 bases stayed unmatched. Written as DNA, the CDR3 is TGTGCCAGCAGCATCACTAGCGGGGGGGTTGGGAATGAGCAGTTCTTC. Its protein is CASSITSGGVGNEQFF.

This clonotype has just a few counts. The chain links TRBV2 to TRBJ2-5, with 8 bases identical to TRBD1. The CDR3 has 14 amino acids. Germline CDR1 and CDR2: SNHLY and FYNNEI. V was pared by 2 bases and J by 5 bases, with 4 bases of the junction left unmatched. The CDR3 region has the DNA TGTGCCAGCAGTGAAAACAGGGGGTCGGAGACCCAGTACTTC. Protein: CASSENRGSETQYF.

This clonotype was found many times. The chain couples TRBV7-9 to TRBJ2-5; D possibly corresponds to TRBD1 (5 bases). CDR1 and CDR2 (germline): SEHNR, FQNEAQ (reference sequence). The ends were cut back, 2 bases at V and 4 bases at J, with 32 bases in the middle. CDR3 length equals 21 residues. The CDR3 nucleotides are TGTGCCAGCAGCTTACGGGCTGGTCTTGGGGCCCAGGGTGAGGTGAGAGAGACCCAGTACTTC. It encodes CASSLRAGLGAQGEVRETQYF.

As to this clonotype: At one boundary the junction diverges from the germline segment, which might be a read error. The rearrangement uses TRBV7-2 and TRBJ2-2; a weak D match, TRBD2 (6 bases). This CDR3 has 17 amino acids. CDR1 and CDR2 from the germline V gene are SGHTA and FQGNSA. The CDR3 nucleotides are TGTGCCAGCAGCTTAGCGAACAGTGCTCTGAAGACCGGGGAGGTGTTTTTT. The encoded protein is CASSLANSALKTGEVFF.

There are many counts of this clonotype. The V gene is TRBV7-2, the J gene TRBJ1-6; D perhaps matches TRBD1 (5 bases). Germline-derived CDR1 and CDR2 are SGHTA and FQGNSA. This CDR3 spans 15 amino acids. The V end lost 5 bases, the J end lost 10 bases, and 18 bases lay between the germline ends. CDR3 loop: CASSLRGAGYSPLHF. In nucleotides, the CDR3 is TGTGCCAGCAGCCTCCGCGGGGCAGGGTACTCACCCCTCCACTTT.

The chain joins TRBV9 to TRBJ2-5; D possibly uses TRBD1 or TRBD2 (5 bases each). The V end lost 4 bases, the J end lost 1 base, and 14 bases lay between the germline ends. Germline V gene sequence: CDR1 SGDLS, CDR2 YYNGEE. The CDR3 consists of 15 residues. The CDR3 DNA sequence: TGTGCCAGCAGCTACGGGACGGCTGGCCAAGAGACCCAGTACTTC. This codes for CASSYGTAGQETQYF.

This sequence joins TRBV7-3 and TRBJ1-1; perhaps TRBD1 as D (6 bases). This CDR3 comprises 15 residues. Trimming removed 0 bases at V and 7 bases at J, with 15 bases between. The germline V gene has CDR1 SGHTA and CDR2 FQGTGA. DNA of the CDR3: TGTGCCAGCAGCTTAACCGGACAGACGACGCGTGAAGCTTTCTTT. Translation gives CASSLTGQTTREAFF. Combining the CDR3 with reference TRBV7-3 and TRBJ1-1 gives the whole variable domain GAGVSQTPSNKVTEKGKYVELRCDPISGHTALYWYRQSLGQGPEFLIYFQGTGAADDSGLPNDRFFAVRPEGSVSTLKIQRTERGDSAVYLCASSLTGQTTREAFFGQGTRLTVV.

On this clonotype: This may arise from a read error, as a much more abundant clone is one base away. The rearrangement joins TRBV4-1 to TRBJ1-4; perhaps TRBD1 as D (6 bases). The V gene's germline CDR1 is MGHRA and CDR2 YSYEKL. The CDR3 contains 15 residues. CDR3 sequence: CDSSGQTGLNEKLFF. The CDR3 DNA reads TGTGACAGCAGCGGACAGACAGGTCTTAATGAAAAACTGTTTTTT.

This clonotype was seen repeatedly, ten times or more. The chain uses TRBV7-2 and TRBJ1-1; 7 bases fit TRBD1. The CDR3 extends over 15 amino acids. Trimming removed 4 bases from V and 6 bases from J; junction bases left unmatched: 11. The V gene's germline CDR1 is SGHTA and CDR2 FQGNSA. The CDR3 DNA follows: TGTGCCAGCAGCTCCCCCCCCGGGGGGACAGCTGAAGCTTTCTTT. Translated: CASSSPPGGTAEAFF. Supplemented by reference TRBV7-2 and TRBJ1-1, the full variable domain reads GAGVSQSPSNKVTEKGKDVELRCDPISGHTALYWYRQSLGQGLEFLIYFQGNSAPDKSGLPSDRFSAERTGGSVSTLTIQRTQQEDSAVYLCASSSPPGGTAEAFFGQGTRLTVV.

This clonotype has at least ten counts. The CDR3 spells CASSSLGQGNQPQHF. CDR3 DNA: TGTGCCAGCAGCTCGCTCGGACAGGGGAATCAGCCCCAGCATTTT. This chain uses TRBV7-2 with TRBJ1-5; 9 bases match TRBD1. The CDR3 length is 15 residues. V lost 4 bases to trimming and J lost 4 bases; unmatched junction nucleotides: 5. Germline CDR1 reads SGHTA; CDR2 reads FQGNSA. Full variable domain (outside the CDR3, taken from reference TRBV7-2 and TRBJ1-5): GAGVSQSPSNKVTEKGKDVELRCDPISGHTALYWYRQSLGQGLEFLIYFQGNSAPDKSGLPSDRFSAERTGGSVSTLTIQRTQQEDSAVYLCASSSLGQGNQPQHFGDGTRLSIL.

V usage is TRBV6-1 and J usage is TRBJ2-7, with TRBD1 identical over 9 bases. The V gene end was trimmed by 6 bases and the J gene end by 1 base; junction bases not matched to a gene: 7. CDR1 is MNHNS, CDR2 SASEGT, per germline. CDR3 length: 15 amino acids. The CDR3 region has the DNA TGTGCCAGCAGAGAGATCGGGACAGGGTCCTACGAGCAGTACTTC. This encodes CASREIGTGSYEQYF.

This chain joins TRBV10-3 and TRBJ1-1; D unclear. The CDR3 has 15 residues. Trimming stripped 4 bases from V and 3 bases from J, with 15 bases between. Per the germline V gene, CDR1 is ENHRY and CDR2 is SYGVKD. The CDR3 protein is CAISGGGRGDTEAFF. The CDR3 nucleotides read TGTGCCATCAGTGGGGGAGGGAGAGGCGACACTGAAGCTTTCTTT.

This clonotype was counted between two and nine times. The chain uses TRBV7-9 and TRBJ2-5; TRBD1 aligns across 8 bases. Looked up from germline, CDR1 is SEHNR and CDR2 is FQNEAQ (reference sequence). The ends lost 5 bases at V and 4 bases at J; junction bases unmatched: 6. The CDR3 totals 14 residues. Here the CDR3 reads CASSNLDRGETQYF. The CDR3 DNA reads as TGTGCCAGCAGCAATTTAGACAGGGGAGAGACCCAGTACTTC.

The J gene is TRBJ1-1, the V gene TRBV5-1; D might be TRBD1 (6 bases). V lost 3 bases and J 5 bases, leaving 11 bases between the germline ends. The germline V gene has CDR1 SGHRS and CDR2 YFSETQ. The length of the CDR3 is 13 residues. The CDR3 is CASSSYTGTEAFF. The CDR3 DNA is TGCGCCAGCAGCTCTTACACAGGGACTGAAGCTTTCTTT.

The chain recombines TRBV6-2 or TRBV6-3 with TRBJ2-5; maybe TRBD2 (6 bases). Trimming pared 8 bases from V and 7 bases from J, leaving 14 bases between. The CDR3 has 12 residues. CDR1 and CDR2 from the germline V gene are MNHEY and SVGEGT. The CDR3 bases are TGTGCCAGCGGGACTTCAACGGTGACCCAGTACTTC. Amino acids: CASGTSTVTQYF.

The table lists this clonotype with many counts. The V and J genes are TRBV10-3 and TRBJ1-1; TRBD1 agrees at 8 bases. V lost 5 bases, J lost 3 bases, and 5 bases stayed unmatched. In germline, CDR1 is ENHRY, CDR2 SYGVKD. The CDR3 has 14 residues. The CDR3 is CAISRSTGDTEAFF. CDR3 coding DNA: TGTGCCATCAGTCGTTCGACAGGGGACACTGAAGCTTTCTTT.

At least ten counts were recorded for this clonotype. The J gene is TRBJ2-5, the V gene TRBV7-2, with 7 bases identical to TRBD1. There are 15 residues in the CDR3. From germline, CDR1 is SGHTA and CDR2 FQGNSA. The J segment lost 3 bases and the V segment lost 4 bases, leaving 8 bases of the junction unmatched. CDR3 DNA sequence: TGTGCCAGCAGCTCGAGGGGGCACGAAAAAGAGACCCAGTACTTC. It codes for CASSSRGHEKETQYF.

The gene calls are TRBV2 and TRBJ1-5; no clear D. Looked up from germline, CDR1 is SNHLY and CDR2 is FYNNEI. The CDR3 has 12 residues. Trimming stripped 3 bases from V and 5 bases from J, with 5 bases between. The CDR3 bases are TGTGCCAGCAGTGAGCTGTATCAGCCCCAGCATTTT. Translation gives CASSELYQPQHF.

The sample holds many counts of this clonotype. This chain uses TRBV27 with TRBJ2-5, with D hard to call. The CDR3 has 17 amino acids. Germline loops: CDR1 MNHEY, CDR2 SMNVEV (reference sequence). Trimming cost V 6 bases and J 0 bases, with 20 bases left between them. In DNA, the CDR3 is TGTGCCAGCAGCCCGGTGTTGAGAAGACGGAACCAAGAGACCCAGTACTTC. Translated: CASSPVLRRRNQETQYF.

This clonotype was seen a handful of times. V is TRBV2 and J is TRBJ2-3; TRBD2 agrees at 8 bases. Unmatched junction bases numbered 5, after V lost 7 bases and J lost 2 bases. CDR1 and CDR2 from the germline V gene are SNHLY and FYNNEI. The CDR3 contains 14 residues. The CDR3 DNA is TGTGCCAGCAAGAAGCGGGGGTACACAGATACGCAGTATTTT. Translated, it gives CASKKRGYTDTQYF.

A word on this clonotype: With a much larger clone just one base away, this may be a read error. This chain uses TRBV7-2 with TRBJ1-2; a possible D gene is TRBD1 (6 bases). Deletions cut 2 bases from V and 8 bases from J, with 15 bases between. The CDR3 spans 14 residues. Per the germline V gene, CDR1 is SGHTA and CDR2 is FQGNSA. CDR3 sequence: CASSLSGTINGYTF. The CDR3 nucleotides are TGTGCCAGCAGCTTAAGCGGGACAATCAACGGCTACACCTTC.